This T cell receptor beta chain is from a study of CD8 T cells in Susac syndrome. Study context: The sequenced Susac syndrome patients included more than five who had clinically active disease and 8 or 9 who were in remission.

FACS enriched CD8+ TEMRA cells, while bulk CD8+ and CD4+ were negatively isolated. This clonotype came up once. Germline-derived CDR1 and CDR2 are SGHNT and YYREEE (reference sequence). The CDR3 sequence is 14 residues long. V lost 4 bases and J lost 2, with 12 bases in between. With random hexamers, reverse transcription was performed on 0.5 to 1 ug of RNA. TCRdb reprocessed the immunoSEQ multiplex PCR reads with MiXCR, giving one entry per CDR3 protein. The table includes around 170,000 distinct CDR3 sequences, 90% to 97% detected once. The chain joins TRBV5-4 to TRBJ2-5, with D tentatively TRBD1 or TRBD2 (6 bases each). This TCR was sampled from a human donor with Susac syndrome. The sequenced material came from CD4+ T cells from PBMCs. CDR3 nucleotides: TGTGCCAGCAGCGGGGGGACACCTCAAGAGACCCAGTACTTC. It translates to CASSGGTPQETQYF.